The rows below give T cell receptor beta chains drawn from one sample of a study of response to subunit inactivated influenza vaccine. TCRdb independently ran MiXCR on the RT-PCR reads; one entry per CDR3 protein. The data show about 190,000 distinct CDR3 sequences, around an eighth seen once. Material: CD8+ T cells sorted from PBMCs, obtained 4 to 6 days after vaccination. The receptors stem from a man over 45 who received an inactivated influenza vaccine. Both conserved end residues are part of each CDR3. The order of the fields is clone size, J gene, D gene, V gene, CDR3 protein, CDR3 DNA. The D gene is left open where the match is weak. Clone size is not always given. Where it is, it says once, few, many or a class for expanded clones.

abundance: few
j_gene: TRBJ2-7
d_gene: -
v_gene: TRBV5-5
CDR3aa: CASTPLWDGNYEQYF
CDR3nt: TGTGCCAGCACCCCTTTATGGGACGGAAACTACGAGCAGTACTTC

abundance: few
j_gene: TRBJ2-1
d_gene: -
v_gene: TRBV12-3/TRBV12-4
CDR3aa: CASSSPRDNEQFF
CDR3nt: TGTGCCAGCAGTTCCCCGAGGGACAATGAGCAGTTCTTC

abundance: -
j_gene: TRBJ2-1
d_gene: TRBD1
v_gene: TRBV5-1
CDR3aa: CASSFTTGGTYNEQFF
CDR3nt: TGCGCCAGCAGCTTCACGACAGGGGGCACCTACAATGAGCAGTTCTTC

abundance: few
j_gene: TRBJ2-2
d_gene: TRBD1
v_gene: TRBV4-3
CDR3aa: CASSPHGRTGDVGELFF
CDR3nt: TGCGCCAGCAGCCCCCACGGACGGACAGGGGACGTCGGGGAGCTGTTTTTT

abundance: -
j_gene: TRBJ1-2
d_gene: TRBD1
v_gene: TRBV12-3/TRBV12-4
CDR3aa: CASSYRTGVGGYTF
CDR3nt: TGTGCCAGCAGTTACAGGACAGGGGTCGGCGGCTACACCTTC

abundance: -
j_gene: TRBJ2-1
d_gene: TRBD1
v_gene: TRBV11-1
CDR3aa: CASSYPTGQGSSGDEQFF
CDR3nt: TGTGCCAGCAGCTATCCCACTGGACAGGGGAGTTCTGGCGATGAGCAGTTCTTC

abundance: -
j_gene: TRBJ1-1
d_gene: TRBD1
v_gene: TRBV10-3
CDR3aa: CATVPGQGARTEAFF
CDR3nt: TGTGCCACCGTCCCGGGACAGGGAGCGCGCACTGAAGCTTTCTTT

abundance: -
j_gene: TRBJ1-1
d_gene: -
v_gene: TRBV29-1
CDR3aa: CSVEDPEGTTEAFF
CDR3nt: TGCAGCGTTGAAGATCCGGAGGGGACCACTGAAGCTTTCTTT

abundance: -
j_gene: TRBJ2-7
d_gene: -
v_gene: TRBV15
CDR3aa: CATSRDLEGGSYEQYF
CDR3nt: TGTGCCACCAGCAGAGATCTGGAGGGAGGCTCCTACGAGCAGTACTTC

abundance: -
j_gene: TRBJ2-7
d_gene: -
v_gene: TRBV12-3/TRBV12-4
CDR3aa: CASTGGWDEQYF
CDR3nt: TGTGCCAGCACGGGGGGCTGGGACGAGCAGTACTTC

abundance: -
j_gene: TRBJ1-6
d_gene: TRBD1
v_gene: TRBV6-1
CDR3aa: CASSPHRQGSSPLHF
CDR3nt: TGTGCCAGCAGTCCCCATCGACAGGGGAGTTCACCCCTCCACTTT

abundance: -
j_gene: TRBJ2-7
d_gene: -
v_gene: TRBV13
CDR3aa: CASSSKTSTGRNEQYF
CDR3nt: TGTGCCAGCAGCTCCAAAACATCGACAGGGAGGAACGAGCAGTACTTC

abundance: many
j_gene: TRBJ2-2
d_gene: -
v_gene: TRBV3-1
CDR3aa: CASSQVSLRVLGTGELFF
CDR3nt: TGTGCCAGCAGCCAAGTTAGCTTAAGGGTCCTAGGGACCGGGGAGCTGTTTTTT

abundance: few
j_gene: TRBJ2-5
d_gene: -
v_gene: TRBV10-3
CDR3aa: CAISESRVQETQYF
CDR3nt: TGTGCCATCAGTGAGTCCCGAGTACAAGAGACCCAGTACTTC

abundance: once
j_gene: TRBJ2-1
d_gene: TRBD1
v_gene: TRBV7-6
CDR3aa: CASSLEGTGVSYNEQFF
CDR3nt: TGTGCCAGCAGCTTAGAGGGTACAGGGGTCTCCTACAATGAGCAGTTCTTC

abundance: -
j_gene: TRBJ2-7
d_gene: TRBD2
v_gene: TRBV4-3
CDR3aa: CASSQVLVAGVVEQYF
CDR3nt: TGCGCCAGCAGCCAAGTTCTCGTAGCGGGAGTTGTCGAGCAGTACTTC

abundance: -
j_gene: TRBJ2-3
d_gene: -
v_gene: TRBV11-2
CDR3aa: CASSLLVSWPDTQYF
CDR3nt: TGTGCCAGCAGCTTATTGGTTAGCTGGCCAGATACGCAGTATTTT

abundance: -
j_gene: TRBJ2-5
d_gene: -
v_gene: TRBV12-3/TRBV12-4
CDR3aa: CASSFGGLETQYF
CDR3nt: TGTGCCAGCAGTTTCGGGGGTTTGGAGACCCAGTACTTC

abundance: -
j_gene: TRBJ2-1
d_gene: -
v_gene: TRBV12-3/TRBV12-4
CDR3aa: CASSLPIAEWGEQFF
CDR3nt: TGTGCCAGCAGCCTACCCATAGCGGAGTGGGGGGAGCAGTTCTTC

abundance: -
j_gene: TRBJ2-4
d_gene: TRBD1
v_gene: TRBV2
CDR3aa: CASRDRGPLTKNIQYF
CDR3nt: TGTGCCAGCAGGGACAGGGGGCCGCTAACCAAAAACATTCAGTACTTC

abundance: few
j_gene: TRBJ2-1
d_gene: TRBD2
v_gene: TRBV5-1
CDR3aa: CASSLSGTSVPEQFF
CDR3nt: TGCGCCAGCAGCTTGTCCGGGACTAGCGTACCTGAGCAGTTCTTC

abundance: -
j_gene: TRBJ2-3
d_gene: -
v_gene: TRBV4-3
CDR3aa: CASSQDLATDTQYF
CDR3nt: TGCGCCAGCAGCCAGGACCTAGCCACAGATACGCAGTATTTT

abundance: -
j_gene: TRBJ1-5
d_gene: -
v_gene: TRBV7-9
CDR3aa: CASSLEGGGNQPQHF
CDR3nt: TGTGCCAGCAGCTTAGAGGGGGGTGGGAATCAGCCCCAGCATTTT

abundance: few
j_gene: TRBJ2-7
d_gene: TRBD2
v_gene: TRBV20-1
CDR3aa: CSARDLSGTYEQYF
CDR3nt: TGCAGTGCTAGAGATCTTAGCGGGACCTACGAGCAGTACTTC

abundance: many
j_gene: TRBJ2-7
d_gene: -
v_gene: TRBV10-3
CDR3aa: CAISGNSYEQYF
CDR3nt: TGTGCCATCAGTGGTAACAGCTACGAGCAGTACTTC

abundance: -
j_gene: TRBJ1-1
d_gene: -
v_gene: TRBV20-1
CDR3aa: CSASVGHLMNTEAFF
CDR3nt: TGCAGTGCTAGTGTGGGTCATCTAATGAACACTGAAGCTTTCTTT

abundance: -
j_gene: TRBJ2-1
d_gene: TRBD2
v_gene: TRBV6-2/TRBV6-3
CDR3aa: CASRPGLAGNNEQFF
CDR3nt: TGTGCCAGCAGACCCGGACTAGCGGGGAACAATGAGCAGTTCTTC

abundance: few
j_gene: TRBJ2-7
d_gene: -
v_gene: TRBV30
CDR3aa: CAWSGGEQYF
CDR3nt: TGTGCCTGGAGCGGGGGCGAGCAGTACTTC

abundance: -
j_gene: TRBJ2-7
d_gene: -
v_gene: TRBV6-5
CDR3aa: CASSYTDSREGYGYYEQYF
CDR3nt: TGTGCCAGCAGTTACACGGACAGTCGTGAGGGATACGGTTACTACGAGCAGTACTTC

abundance: -
j_gene: TRBJ2-7
d_gene: TRBD1
v_gene: TRBV28
CDR3aa: CASSPGTGLSYEQYF
CDR3nt: TGTGCCAGCAGTCCCGGGACAGGGTTGTCCTACGAGCAGTACTTC

abundance: few
j_gene: TRBJ2-5
d_gene: -
v_gene: TRBV11-2
CDR3aa: CASSLEVGETQYF
CDR3nt: TGTGCCAGCAGCTTAGAAGTGGGCGAGACCCAGTACTTC

abundance: -
j_gene: TRBJ2-7
d_gene: -
v_gene: TRBV9
CDR3aa: CASSVAGGPAYEQYF
CDR3nt: TGTGCCAGCAGCGTAGCCGGAGGGCCGGCCTACGAGCAGTACTTC

abundance: few
j_gene: TRBJ2-1
d_gene: -
v_gene: TRBV7-9
CDR3aa: CASSSDEQFF
CDR3nt: TGTGCCAGCAGCTCCGATGAGCAGTTCTTC

abundance: -
j_gene: TRBJ2-7
d_gene: -
v_gene: TRBV4-1
CDR3aa: CASSRVLGAYEQYF
CDR3nt: TGCGCCAGCAGCCGAGTTCTGGGAGCCTACGAGCAGTACTTC

abundance: few
j_gene: TRBJ2-7
d_gene: TRBD2
v_gene: TRBV20-1
CDR3aa: CSALADYEQYF
CDR3nt: TGCAGTGCGCTAGCGGACTACGAGCAGTACTTC

abundance: few
j_gene: TRBJ2-7
d_gene: -
v_gene: TRBV20-1
CDR3aa: CSARGIRSPSYEQYF
CDR3nt: TGCAGTGCTAGAGGGATCAGGTCCCCTTCATACGAGCAGTACTTC

abundance: few
j_gene: TRBJ2-1
d_gene: TRBD2
v_gene: TRBV6-2/TRBV6-3
CDR3aa: CASSPYILAGGLNEQFF
CDR3nt: TGTGCCAGCAGCCCTTATATACTAGCGGGGGGGCTGAATGAGCAGTTCTTC

abundance: few
j_gene: TRBJ2-5
d_gene: -
v_gene: TRBV7-9
CDR3aa: CASSLAGPQETQYF
CDR3nt: TGTGCCAGCAGCTTAGCGGGACCCCAAGAGACCCAGTACTTC

abundance: -
j_gene: TRBJ2-1
d_gene: TRBD2
v_gene: TRBV19
CDR3aa: CASSITSGSDEQFF
CDR3nt: TGTGCCAGTAGTATAACTAGCGGGAGCGATGAGCAGTTCTTC

abundance: few
j_gene: TRBJ2-3
d_gene: TRBD2
v_gene: TRBV7-9
CDR3aa: CASSSHLAGAEDTQYF
CDR3nt: TGTGCCAGCAGCTCACATCTAGCGGGAGCGGAAGATACGCAGTATTTT

abundance: few
j_gene: TRBJ1-1
d_gene: TRBD1
v_gene: TRBV29-1
CDR3aa: CSVELGTGGKTEAFF
CDR3nt: TGCAGCGTTGAATTGGGGACAGGGGGTAAAACTGAAGCTTTCTTT

abundance: -
j_gene: TRBJ2-1
d_gene: TRBD1
v_gene: TRBV5-6
CDR3aa: CASSPGGQGLYNEQFF
CDR3nt: TGTGCCAGCAGCCCCGGGGGACAGGGACTTTACAATGAGCAGTTCTTC

abundance: few
j_gene: TRBJ2-7
d_gene: -
v_gene: TRBV5-5
CDR3aa: CASSFIEGSYEQYF
CDR3nt: TGTGCCAGCAGCTTCATTGAGGGGAGCTACGAGCAGTACTTC

abundance: many
j_gene: TRBJ2-3
d_gene: TRBD1
v_gene: TRBV4-1
CDR3aa: CASSQWTGFADTQYF
CDR3nt: TGCGCCAGCAGCCAATGGACAGGGTTCGCAGATACGCAGTATTTT

abundance: few
j_gene: TRBJ2-2
d_gene: TRBD1
v_gene: TRBV7-9
CDR3aa: CASSPRDRELTGELFF
CDR3nt: TGTGCCAGCAGCCCCCGGGACAGGGAACTCACCGGGGAGCTGTTTTTT

abundance: -
j_gene: TRBJ2-5
d_gene: -
v_gene: TRBV27
CDR3aa: CASSLVAKETQYF
CDR3nt: TGTGCCAGCAGTTTAGTAGCGAAAGAGACCCAGTACTTC

abundance: few
j_gene: TRBJ2-1
d_gene: -
v_gene: TRBV7-9
CDR3aa: CASSLTDNEQFF
CDR3nt: TGTGCCAGCAGCTTGACAGACAATGAGCAGTTCTTC

abundance: -
j_gene: TRBJ2-2
d_gene: TRBD1
v_gene: TRBV7-3
CDR3aa: CASSAGTGGLTGELFF
CDR3nt: TGTGCCAGCAGCGCCGGGACAGGGGGCCTAACCGGGGAGCTGTTTTTT

abundance: few
j_gene: TRBJ2-7
d_gene: -
v_gene: TRBV4-3
CDR3aa: CASSQDDRFSYEQYF
CDR3nt: TGCGCCAGCAGCCAAGATGACAGATTTTCCTACGAGCAGTACTTC

abundance: few
j_gene: TRBJ1-4
d_gene: -
v_gene: TRBV15
CDR3aa: CATSRLLHIATNEKLFF
CDR3nt: TGTGCCACCAGCAGACTACTCCACATAGCAACTAATGAAAAACTGTTTTTT